This TCR beta chain was documented in a study of cytomegalovirus exposure and HLA in healthy donors. In the study overall: Of some 410 genotyped donors, about 81% grouped in the Caucasian-associated ancestry cluster.

Researchers ran the PCR with 60 Vbeta and 13 Jbeta primers. Clones were sequenced by immunoSEQ multiplex PCR, and TCRdb holds only the in-frame ones, with some missing. The sample contains about 110,000 clones, about 76% of which appear only once. Findings of the study overall: In a later analysis, compared with equally common non-associated chains, HLA-associated beta chains were more expanded.

On this clone: Its antigen is not identified.

Per germline, CDR1 LNHDA and CDR2 SQIVND (reference sequence). V shed 8 bases, J shed 0 bases, and the junction held 7 bases outside the gene matches. The CDR3 length is 15 residues. This receptor was obtained from a man aged 30 to 39 in good health and CMV-seropositive. V and J are TRBV19 and TRBJ2-3, with 8 positions matching TRBD2. Specimen: PBMCs. CDR3 sequence reads: CASGAGAFSTDTQYF. The CDR3 DNA is TGTGCCAGTGGAGCGGGGGCCTTTAGCACAGATACGCAGTATTTT.